Listed here are 13 T cell receptor beta chains from one sample, sequenced in a study of OX40 agonist ivuxolimab in advanced cancers. TCRdb's copy holds only in-frame clones and misses some; the assay was immunoSEQ multiplex PCR. The repertoire holds 55,000 to 85,000 clones, with 80% as singletons. This material consisted of CD4+ or CD8+ T cells sorted from blood, taken in a trial of the OX40 agonist ivuxolimab. The receptors here all came from an adult with an advanced solid tumor such as melanoma, head and neck, liver or kidney cancer.

Comment on this clone: Other DNA sequences in the sample encode the same CDR3. The rearrangement uses TRBV5-6 and TRBJ2-2, with D uncertain. Trimming removed 1 base at V and 1 base at J, with 8 bases between. CDR3 length: 15 residues. CDR1 and CDR2 from the germline V gene are SGHDT and YYEEEE. This CDR3 reads CASSLSRRNTGELFF. CDR3 in DNA: TGTGCCAGCAGCTTGAGCCGGAGGAACACCGGGGAGCTGTTTTTT.

The V call is TRBV30, the J call TRBJ2-5; 9 bases are a match to TRBD2. The germline V gene has CDR1 GTSNPN and CDR2 SVGIG (reference sequence). With 3 bases clipped from V and 5 bases from J, the junction kept 7 bases outside the gene matches. The CDR3 runs 14 residues. In nucleotides, the CDR3 is TGTGCCTGGAGGGCGGGGGGGGCTAGGGAGACCCAGTACTTC. This encodes CAWRAGGARETQYF.

V gene TRBV7-8 combines with J gene TRBJ2-7; the match to TRBD1 covers 9 bases. J gave up 1 base and V 6 bases, and 7 bases lay outside the gene matches. From germline, CDR1 is SGHVS and CDR2 FQNEAQ. This CDR3 comprises 15 residues. The CDR3 here is CASSQMGQGSYEQYF. DNA of the CDR3: TGTGCCAGCAGTCAGATGGGACAGGGATCCTACGAGCAGTACTTC.

The chain uses TRBV5-1 and TRBJ2-2; a possible D gene is TRBD1 (5 bases). The germline gives CDR1 SGHRS, CDR2 YFSETQ. V shed 1 base and J shed 1 base, with 8 bases lying between them. This CDR3 is 15 amino acids long. DNA for the CDR3: TGCGCCAGCAGCTTGAGTCAGGGGAACACCGGGGAGCTGTTTTTT. Encoded protein: CASSLSQGNTGELFF.

The chain carries TRBV11-2 and TRBJ2-7; 7 bases line up with TRBD2. J was trimmed by 3 bases and V by 2 bases; bases with no gene match: 4. In germline, CDR1 is SGHAT, CDR2 FQNNGV. The CDR3 has 14 amino acids. In nucleotides, the CDR3 is TGTGCCAGCAGCTTAACAAGCGGGGACTACGAGCAGTACTTC. Its translation is CASSLTSGDYEQYF.

The gene calls are TRBV5-4 and TRBJ1-2; 7 bases agree with TRBD1. Losses at the gene ends were 1 base for V and 6 bases for J; bases not matched to a gene: 9. The CDR3 length is 15 residues. In germline, CDR1 is SGHNT, CDR2 YYREEE (reference sequence). CDR3 sequence: CASSLLVRGDDGYTF. CDR3 DNA sequence: TGTGCCAGCAGCTTGTTAGTCAGGGGGGATGATGGCTACACCTTC.

V is TRBV30 and J is TRBJ1-1; no definite D call. V lost 8 bases and J lost 1, with 11 bases in between. Germline V gives CDR1 GTSNPN, CDR2 SVGIG (reference sequence). The CDR3 is made up of 12 amino acids. The CDR3 sequence: CAGRAWNTEAFF. Written as DNA, the CDR3 is TGTGCCGGAAGGGCGTGGAACACTGAAGCTTTCTTT.

The CDR3 protein is CASHTTGRETQYF. The CDR3 DNA reads as TGCGCCAGCCATACGACAGGGAGAGAGACCCAGTACTTC. The chain is built from TRBV5-1 and TRBJ2-5; 7 bases agree with TRBD1. V lost 7 bases to trimming and J lost 4 bases; unmatched junction nucleotides: 7. The germline V gene has CDR1 SGHRS and CDR2 YFSETQ. This CDR3 contains 13 residues.

V usage is TRBV19 and J usage is TRBJ2-7; 9 bases map to TRBD1. Germline V CDR1 and CDR2: LNHDA, SQIVND (reference sequence). The CDR3 has 14 amino acids. The trim removed 5 bases at V and 3 bases at J, leaving 5 bases unmatched. Here the CDR3 reads CASSSQGARYEQYF. The CDR3 coding sequence is TGTGCCAGTAGTTCACAGGGGGCGCGCTACGAGCAGTACTTC.

The chain employs TRBV7-2 and TRBJ2-7; D may match TRBD1 or TRBD2 (5 bases each). Germline V gene sequence: CDR1 SGHTA, CDR2 FQGNSA. This CDR3 is built from 14 residues. V lost 4 bases, J lost 4 bases, and 14 bases lay in between. For the CDR3, the DNA is TGTGCCAGCAGCTCTCCGGGACGGGGATACGAGCAGTACTTC. Its translation: CASSSPGRGYEQYF.

The V and J genes are TRBV9 and TRBJ2-1, with 10 positions matching TRBD2. After removal of 4 bases from V and 6 bases from J, the junction contained 7 bases not matched to a gene. The CDR3 runs 15 residues. Germline V gene lookup returns CDR1 SGDLS and CDR2 YYNGEE. The CDR3 sequence is CASSPGLAVFNEQFF. The CDR3 bases are TGTGCCAGCAGCCCTGGACTAGCGGTCTTCAATGAGCAGTTCTTC. Full variable domain (outside the CDR3, taken from reference TRBV9 and TRBJ2-1): DSGVTQTPKHLITATGQRVTLRCSPRSGDLSVYWYQQSLDQGLQFLIQYYNGEERAKGNILERFSAQQFPDLHSELNLSSLELGDSALYFCASSPGLAVFNEQFFGPGTRLTVL.

V is TRBV5-5 and J is TRBJ2-5; D tentatively reads TRBD1 or TRBD2 (5 bases each). Germline V CDR1 and CDR2: SGHKS, YYEKEE (reference sequence). The CDR3 extends over 15 amino acids. Trimming took off 1 base at V and 1 base at J, with 11 bases between the two ends. The CDR3 is CASSLSPGTQETQYF. CDR3 bases: TGTGCCAGCAGCTTGTCGCCAGGGACCCAAGAGACCCAGTACTTC.

This rearrangement joins TRBV5-1 to TRBJ2-7; D possibly corresponds to TRBD2 (6 bases). Germline CDR1 is SGHRS and CDR2 is YFSETQ. The V and J ends lost 3 bases and 7 bases respectively, with 17 bases between them. The CDR3 loop spans 14 amino acids. This CDR3 reads CASSSGGATGEQYF. CDR3 nucleotides: TGCGCCAGCAGCTCCGGCGGGGCGACCGGGGAGCAGTACTTC.